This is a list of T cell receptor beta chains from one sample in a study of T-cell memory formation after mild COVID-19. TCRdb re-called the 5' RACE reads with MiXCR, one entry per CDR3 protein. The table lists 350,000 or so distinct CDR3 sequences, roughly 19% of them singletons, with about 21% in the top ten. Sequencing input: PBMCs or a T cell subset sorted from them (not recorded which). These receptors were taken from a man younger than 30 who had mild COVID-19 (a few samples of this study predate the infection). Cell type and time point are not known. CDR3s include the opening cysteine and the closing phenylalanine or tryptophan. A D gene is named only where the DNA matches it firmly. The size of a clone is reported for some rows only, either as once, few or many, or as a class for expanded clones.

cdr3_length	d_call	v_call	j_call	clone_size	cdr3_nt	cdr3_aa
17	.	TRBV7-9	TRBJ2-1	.	TGTGCCAGCAGCTTAGGTGGAGGCTCGAGCTCCTACAATGAGCAGTTCTTC	CASSLGGGSSSYNEQFF
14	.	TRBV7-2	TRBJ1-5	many	TGTGCCAGCAGCCCCAGGGGATCCAATCAGCCCCAGCATTTT	CASSPRGSNQPQHF
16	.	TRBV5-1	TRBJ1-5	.	TGCGCCAGCAGCCCCGGTGCGGGGGCCCGCAATCAGCCCCAGCATTTT	CASSPGAGARNQPQHF
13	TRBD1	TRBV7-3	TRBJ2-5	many	TGTGCCAGCAGCTCGGGACAGGGAGAGACCCAGTACTTC	CASSSGQGETQYF
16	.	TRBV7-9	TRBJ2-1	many	TGTGCCAGCAGCTTAGTCTCCCTCAGCTCCTACAATGAGCAGTTCTTC	CASSLVSLSSYNEQFF
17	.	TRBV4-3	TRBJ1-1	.	TGCGCCAGCAGCCAAGAGGGTGTGCCGAAATACCACACTGAAGCTTTCTTT	CASSQEGVPKYHTEAFF
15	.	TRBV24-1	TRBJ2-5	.	TGTGCCACCAGTGGTGTCTCTGACACTCGGGAGACCCAGTACTTC	CATSGVSDTRETQYF
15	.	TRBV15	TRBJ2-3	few	TGTGCCACCAGCCTCGGAGGTAGGGTGGGAGATACGCAGTATTTT	CATSLGGRVGDTQYF
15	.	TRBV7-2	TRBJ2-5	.	TGTGCCAGCAGCTTAGCGCTGGTTCCTAAAGAGACCCAGTACTTC	CASSLALVPKETQYF
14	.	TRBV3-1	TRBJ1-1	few	TGTGCCAGCAGCAAGAGGGGGATGAACACTGAAGCTTTCTTT	CASSKRGMNTEAFF
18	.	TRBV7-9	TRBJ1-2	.	TGTGCCAGCAGCTCGTCCCGGACCTCAGAGCTTTTATACTATGGCTACACCTTC	CASSSSRTSELLYYGYTF
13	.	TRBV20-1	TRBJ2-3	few	TGCAGTGCTAGAGTGCCAGGCACAGATACGCAGTATTTT	CSARVPGTDTQYF
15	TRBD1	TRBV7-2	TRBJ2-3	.	TGTGCCAGCAGCTCTCCCACAGGGGTTACAGATACGCAGTATTTT	CASSSPTGVTDTQYF